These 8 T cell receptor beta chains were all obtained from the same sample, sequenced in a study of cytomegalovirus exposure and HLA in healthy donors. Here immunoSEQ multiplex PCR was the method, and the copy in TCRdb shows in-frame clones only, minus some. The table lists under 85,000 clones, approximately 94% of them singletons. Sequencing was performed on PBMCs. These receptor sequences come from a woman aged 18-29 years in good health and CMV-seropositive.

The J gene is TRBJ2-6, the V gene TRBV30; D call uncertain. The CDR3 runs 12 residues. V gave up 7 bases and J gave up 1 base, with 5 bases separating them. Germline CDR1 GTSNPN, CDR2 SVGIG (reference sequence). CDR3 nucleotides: TGTGCCTCGCGGTCTGGGGCCAACGTCCTGACTTTC. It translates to CASRSGANVLTF.

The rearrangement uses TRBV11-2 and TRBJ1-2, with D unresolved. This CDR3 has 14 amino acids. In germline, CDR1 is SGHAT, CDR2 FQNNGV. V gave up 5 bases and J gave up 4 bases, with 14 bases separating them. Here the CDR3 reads CASSEGTGSYGYTF. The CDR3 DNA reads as TGTGCCAGCAGCGAAGGAACGGGGAGCTATGGCTACACCTTC.

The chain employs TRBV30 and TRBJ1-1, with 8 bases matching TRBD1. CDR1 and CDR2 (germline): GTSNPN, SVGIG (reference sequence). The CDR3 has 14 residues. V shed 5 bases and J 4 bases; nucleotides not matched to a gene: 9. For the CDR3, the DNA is TGTGCCTGGGAGACGACAGGGGCAGGCACTGAAGCTTTCTTT. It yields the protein CAWETTGAGTEAFF.

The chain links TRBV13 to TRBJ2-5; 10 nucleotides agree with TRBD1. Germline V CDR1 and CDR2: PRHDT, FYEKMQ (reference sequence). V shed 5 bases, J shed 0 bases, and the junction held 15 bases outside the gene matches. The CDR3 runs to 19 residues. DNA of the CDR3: TGTGCCAGCAGCCGTTACTCCGGGACAGGGGCGGGCAACCAAGAGACCCAGTACTTC. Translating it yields CASSRYSGTGAGNQETQYF.

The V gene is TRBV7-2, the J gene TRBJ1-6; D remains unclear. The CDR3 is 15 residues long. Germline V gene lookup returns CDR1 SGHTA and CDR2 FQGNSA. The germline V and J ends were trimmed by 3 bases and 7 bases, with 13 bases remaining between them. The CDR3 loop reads CASSLEFSTNSPLHF. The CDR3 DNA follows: TGTGCCAGCAGCTTGGAATTTAGCACAAATTCACCCCTCCACTTT.

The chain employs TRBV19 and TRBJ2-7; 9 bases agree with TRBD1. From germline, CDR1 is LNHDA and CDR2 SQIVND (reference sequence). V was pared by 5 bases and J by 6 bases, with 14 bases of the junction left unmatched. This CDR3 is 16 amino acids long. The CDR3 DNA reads TGTGCCAGTAGTCCCAATACCGGGACAGGGTCACGCGAGCAGTACTTC. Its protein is CASSPNTGTGSREQYF.

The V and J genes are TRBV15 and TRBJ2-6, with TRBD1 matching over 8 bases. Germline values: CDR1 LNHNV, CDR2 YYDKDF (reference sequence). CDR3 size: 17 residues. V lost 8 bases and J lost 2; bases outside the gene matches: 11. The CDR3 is CATRSGQGLAGANVLTF. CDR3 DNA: TGTGCCACCCGGTCAGGACAGGGTCTTGCTGGGGCCAACGTCCTGACTTTC.

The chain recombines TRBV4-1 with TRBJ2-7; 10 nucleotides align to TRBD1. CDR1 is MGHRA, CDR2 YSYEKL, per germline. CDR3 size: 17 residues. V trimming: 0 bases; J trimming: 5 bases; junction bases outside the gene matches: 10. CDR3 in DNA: TGCGCCAGCAGCCAAGATTTTCCCCCGGACAGGGGGAACGAGCAGTACTTC. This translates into CASSQDFPPDRGNEQYF.